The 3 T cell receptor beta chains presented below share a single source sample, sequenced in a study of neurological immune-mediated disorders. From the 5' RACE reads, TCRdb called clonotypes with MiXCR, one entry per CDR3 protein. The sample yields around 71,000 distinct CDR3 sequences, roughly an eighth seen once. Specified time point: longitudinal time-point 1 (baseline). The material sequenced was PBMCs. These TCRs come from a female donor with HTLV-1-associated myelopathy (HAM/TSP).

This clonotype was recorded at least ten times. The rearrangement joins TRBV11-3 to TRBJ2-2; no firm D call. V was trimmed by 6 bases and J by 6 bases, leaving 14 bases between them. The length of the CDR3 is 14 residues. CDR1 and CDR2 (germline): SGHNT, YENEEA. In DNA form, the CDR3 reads TGTGCCAGCAGACAGAGCTGGGGATCCGGGGAGCTGTTTTTT. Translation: CASRQSWGSGELFF.

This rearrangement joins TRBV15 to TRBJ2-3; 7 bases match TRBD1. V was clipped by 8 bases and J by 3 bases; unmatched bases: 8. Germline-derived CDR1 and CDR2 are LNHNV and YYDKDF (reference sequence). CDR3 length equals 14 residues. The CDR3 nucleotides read TGTGCCACCTCTGGGAACAGGGGTACAGATACGCAGTATTTT. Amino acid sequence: CATSGNRGTDTQYF. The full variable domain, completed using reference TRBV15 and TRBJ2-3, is DAMVIQNPRYQVTQFGKPVTLSCSQTLNHNVMYWYQQKSSQAPKLLFHYYDKDFNNEADTPDNFQSRRPNTSFCFLDIRSPGLGDTAMYLCATSGNRGTDTQYFGPGTRLTVL.

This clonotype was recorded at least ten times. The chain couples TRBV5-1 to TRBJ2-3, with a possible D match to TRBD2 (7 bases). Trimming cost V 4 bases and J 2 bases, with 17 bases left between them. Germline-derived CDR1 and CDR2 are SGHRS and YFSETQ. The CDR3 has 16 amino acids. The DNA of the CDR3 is TGCGCCAGCAGCCGGGGGGCGTTGGAATCCACAGATACGCAGTATTTT. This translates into CASSRGALESTDTQYF. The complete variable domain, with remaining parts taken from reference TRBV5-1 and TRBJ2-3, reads KAGVTQTPRYLIKTRGQQVTLSCSPISGHRSVSWYQQTPGQGLQFLFEYFSETQRNKGNFPGRFSGRQFSNSRSEMNVSTLELGDSALYLCASSRGALESTDTQYFGPGTRLTVL.